The T cell receptor (beta chain) under discussion was sequenced for a study of Graves' ophthalmopathy and Graves' hyperthyroidism. Study-level points and caveats: Detection in blood was also observed for most expanded thyroid clonotypes above 0.001 frequency. Ophthalmopathy progression cases were predicted by the model with approximately 70% sensitivity and almost 75% specificity.

Having ophthalmopathy, the donors showed moderate-to-severe activity, CAS ≥3 and NOSPECS ≥4, with disease lasting under 3 months. Diagnoses were established from clinical symptoms, serum thyroxine, TRAb, thyroid ultrasound and orbital computed tomography. This clonotype appeared many times. Its antigen is not known. The authors amplified TCR beta CDR3 regions from RNA transcripts. HTBI-primed RT-PCR formed the first round, and a multiplex PCR formed the second. TCRdb re-called the multiplex PCR reads with MiXCR, one entry per CDR3 protein. The sample contains about 500,000 distinct CDR3 sequences, approximately 15% of which appear only once. Sequencing was done on a sample of blood. The TCR was taken from a young woman with Graves' ophthalmopathy.

The CDR3 sequence is CASSPGGVAVSYEQYF. The CDR3 DNA follows: TGTGCCAGCAGCCCCGGTGGAGTAGCGGTCTCCTACGAGCAGTACTTC. The chain carries TRBV7-2 and TRBJ2-7; D is perhaps TRBD2 (6 bases). The CDR3 runs 16 residues. V dropped 5 bases and J dropped 0 bases, with 17 bases sitting between them. Germline-derived CDR1 and CDR2 are SGHTA and FQGNSA.